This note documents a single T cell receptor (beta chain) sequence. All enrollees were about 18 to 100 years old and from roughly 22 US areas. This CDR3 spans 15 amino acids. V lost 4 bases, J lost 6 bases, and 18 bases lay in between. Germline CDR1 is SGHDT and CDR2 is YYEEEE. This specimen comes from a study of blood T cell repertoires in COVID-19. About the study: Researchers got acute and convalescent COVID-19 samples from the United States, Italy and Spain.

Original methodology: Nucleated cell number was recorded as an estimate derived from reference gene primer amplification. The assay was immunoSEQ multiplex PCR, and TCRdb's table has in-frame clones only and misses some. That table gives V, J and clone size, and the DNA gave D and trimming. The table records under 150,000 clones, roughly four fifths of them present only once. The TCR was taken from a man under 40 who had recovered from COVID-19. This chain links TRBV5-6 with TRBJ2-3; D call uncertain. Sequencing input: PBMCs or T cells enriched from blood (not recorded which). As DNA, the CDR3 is TGTGCCAGCAGCCCGTTGGGCCTCACCCAGGATACGCAGTATTTT. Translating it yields CASSPLGLTQDTQYF.